Sequencing of this TCR beta chain was carried out in a study of radiotherapy plus CTLA-4 blockade in lung cancer. General observations from the study: TCR clones originating in tumors grew in number in blood after radiotherapy plus ipilimumab. In blood, early T cell clone dynamics reportedly predicted response best, together with interferon-beta.

Points on this clone: Antigen: not known.

Clones were sequenced by immunoSEQ multiplex PCR, and TCRdb holds only the in-frame ones, with some missing. The data hold roughly 98,000 clones, with roughly four fifths observed a single time. The receptor comes from a human donor with non-small cell lung cancer who had a partial response to radiotherapy plus ipilimumab. The sample was peripheral blood, taken from a patient treated with radiotherapy plus ipilimumab.

The CDR3 DNA reads as TGTGCCAGCAGCCCCCCTTCGTGGGCGAGCTCCTACAATGAGCAGTTCTTC. This gives the protein CASSPPSWASSYNEQFF. This chain joins TRBV7-9 and TRBJ2-1; unclear D gene. Deletions cut 5 bases from V and 0 bases from J, with 17 bases between. The CDR3 extends over 17 amino acids. Germline V lookup: CDR1 SEHNR, CDR2 FQNEAQ (reference sequence).